The rows below give T cell receptor beta chains drawn from one sample of a study of T cell repertoires in cytomegalovirus infection. Their target antigens are unknown. Using its own MiXCR run on the reads, TCRdb lists one record per CDR3 protein. The repertoire holds 450,000 to 550,000 distinct CDR3 sequences, with approximately 42% as singletons. The sequencing here drew on cultured PBMCs, taken from culture after CMV antigen stimulation. Receptor source: a human donor in good health (CMV status not recorded). Some clones in this sample may be carry-over from other donors' samples. Both conserved end residues are part of each CDR3. D genes are given only for firm matches. A clone size is listed for some rows: how often the clone was seen (once, few, many), or a class if it is expanded.

j_call,d_call,v_call,clone_size,cdr3_nt,cdr3_aa
TRBJ2-7,NA,TRBV7-2,few,TGTGCCAGCAGCTTTTCGGAAGGGGCCTACGAGCAGTACTTC,CASSFSEGAYEQYF
TRBJ1-1,NA,TRBV7-8,many,TGTGCCAGCAGCTTCTTGCCCCACCCACGTACTGAAGCTTTCTTT,CASSFLPHPRTEAFF
TRBJ2-3,NA,TRBV4-2,NA,TGTGCCAGCACCCAATGGGCTCGCGGTACGCAGTATTTT,CASTQWARGTQYF
TRBJ1-4,NA,TRBV30,NA,TGTGCCTGGAGGTGGACAGTCGGTGAAAAACTGTTTTTT,CAWRWTVGEKLFF
TRBJ2-7,NA,TRBV7-9,NA,TGTGCCAGCAGCTTGTCCGGTCAGTTCTCCTACGAGCAGTACTTC,CASSLSGQFSYEQYF
TRBJ2-7,NA,TRBV19,few,TGTGCCAGTAGTCCCTGGAGGACGGGCTCCTACGAGCAGTACTTC,CASSPWRTGSYEQYF
TRBJ2-6,NA,TRBV20-1,NA,TGCAGTGCAACGTCCTCTGGGGCCAACGTCCTGACTTTC,CSATSSGANVLTF
TRBJ2-7,TRBD2,TRBV7-8,few,TGTGCCAGCAGCTTAATCGGCGGGAGGGCCTACGAGCAGTACTTC,CASSLIGGRAYEQYF
TRBJ2-1,TRBD2,TRBV6-2/TRBV6-3,NA,TGTGCCAGCACCCGGGGGGGACCCGAGAATGAGCAGTTCTTC,CASTRGGPENEQFF
TRBJ1-1,NA,TRBV11-2,NA,TGTGCCAGCAGCGTTAGGAACACTGAAGCTTTCTTT,CASSVRNTEAFF
TRBJ1-2,NA,TRBV19,NA,TGTGCCAGTAGGTCTACAGGTTCCTATGGCGGCTACACCTTC,CASRSTGSYGGYTF
TRBJ2-5,TRBD2,TRBV6-1,NA,TGTGCCAGCAGTGCCGGACTAGCGAGTCAAGAGACCCAGTACTTC,CASSAGLASQETQYF
TRBJ1-6,TRBD1,TRBV7-2,many,TGTGCCAGCAGCTACAGGGGTTCACCCCTCCACTTT,CASSYRGSPLHF
TRBJ2-7,TRBD1,TRBV27,NA,TGTGCCAGCAGTTTAAGGACAGGACCTCCTGCCTATGAGCAGTACTTC,CASSLRTGPPAYEQYF
TRBJ1-6,NA,TRBV27,NA,TGTGCCAGCAGTTTATGGGGGGATAGGTCACCCCTCCACTTT,CASSLWGDRSPLHF
TRBJ1-5,NA,TRBV4-2,few,TGTGCCAGCAGCACGCTTGAGCAGAGCAATCAGCCCCAGCATTTT,CASSTLEQSNQPQHF
TRBJ2-7,NA,TRBV28,few,TGTGCCAGCAGGAAGACAGCCTTCTACGAGCAGTACTTC,CASRKTAFYEQYF
TRBJ1-6,TRBD1,TRBV2,few,TGTGCCAGCAGTGACGGGACAGGCGCTCTCAATTCACCCCTCCACTTT,CASSDGTGALNSPLHF
TRBJ2-3,NA,TRBV9,once,TGTGCCAGCAGCGCCCTCTACACAGATACGCAGTATTTT,CASSALYTDTQYF
TRBJ1-4,NA,TRBV7-6,few,TGTGCCAGCAGCAGACGGACAGCCACATTTGAACTGTTTTTT,CASSRRTATFELFF
TRBJ2-2,NA,TRBV6-2/TRBV6-3,NA,TGTGCCAGCTGCCGCATCGTTGGCGGGGAGCTGTTTTTT,CASCRIVGGELFF
TRBJ2-3,NA,TRBV7-2,many,TGTGCCAGCAGCCCAGGGACCTACACAGATACGCAGTATTTT,CASSPGTYTDTQYF
TRBJ1-6,NA,TRBV20-1,NA,TGCAGTGCTATGACACCAAATAATTCACCCCTCCACTTT,CSAMTPNNSPLHF
TRBJ1-1,NA,TRBV7-2,NA,TGTGCCAGCAGCTTAAAAGCCCCCCCCCTCGTGGACAGCCAAGCTTTCTTT,CASSLKAPPLVDSQAFF
TRBJ2-3,NA,TRBV12-3/TRBV12-4,NA,TGTGCCGATCACCCCACTAGCTTGCCAGATACGCAGTATTTT,CADHPTSLPDTQYF
TRBJ1-1,NA,TRBV7-8,many,TGTGCCAGCAGCTCGTCCAGGGGTCGGAACACTGAAGCTTTCTTT,CASSSSRGRNTEAFF
TRBJ1-2,NA,TRBV7-9,NA,TGTGCCAGCAGCCCCGGGGGGTCGGCGGCTAACTATGGCTACACCTTC,CASSPGGSAANYGYTF
TRBJ1-6,TRBD1,TRBV7-3,NA,TGTGCCAGCAGCCGGGGACAGGGGAGCTCCTATAATTCACCCCTCCACTTT,CASSRGQGSSYNSPLHF
TRBJ2-1,NA,TRBV11-2,few,TGTGCCAGCAGGGGTTTGGGTAACAATGAGCAGTTCTTC,CASRGLGNNEQFF
TRBJ1-3,NA,TRBV12-3/TRBV12-4,NA,TGTGCCGGGTCTGGAAACACCATATATTTT,CAGSGNTIYF
TRBJ2-2,TRBD2,TRBV7-2,few,TGTGCCAGCAGCTTAGGCGGGGGGGCAAACACCGGGGAGCTGTTTTTT,CASSLGGGANTGELFF
TRBJ2-4,NA,TRBV20-1,few,TGCAGCGGGCGGGCCCAACGGGACCCAGTTGGAGACATTCAGTACTTC,CSGRAQRDPVGDIQYF
TRBJ2-7,TRBD2,TRBV19,NA,TGTGCCAGTAGTACCCGACTAGCGGCTCACTACGAGCAGTACTTC,CASSTRLAAHYEQYF
TRBJ2-2,TRBD1,TRBV7-2,many,TGTGCCAGCAGCTGGGACAGGGGCGTGGAGTTCACCGGGGAGCTGTTTTTT,CASSWDRGVEFTGELFF
TRBJ2-7,NA,TRBV7-6,few,TGTGCCAGCAGCTCCCCTAGTAGGGGCTACGAGCAGTACTTC,CASSSPSRGYEQYF
TRBJ2-7,TRBD1,TRBV6-1,NA,TGTGCCAGCAAAAAAACCGGAACAGGGGGAAACGAGCAGTACTTC,CASKKTGTGGNEQYF
TRBJ1-4,NA,TRBV10-3,NA,TGTGCCATCAGTGAAAGCAGGTTTAGCGAAAAACTGTTTTTT,CAISESRFSEKLFF